Only a few counts were recorded for the clone carrying this T cell receptor beta chain. This record comes from a study of T-cell reconstitution after alpha-beta-depleted transplantation in children. Germline-derived CDR1 and CDR2 are SGHVS and FQNEAQ. V gave up 6 bases and J gave up 4 bases, with 18 bases separating them. This CDR3 contains 15 residues. Construction of the TCRbeta library involved unique molecular identifiers. TCRdb reprocessed the PCR reads via MiXCR and lists one record per CDR3 protein. The sample has more than 300,000 distinct CDR3 sequences, roughly 16% seen once. This clonotype originated in a male patient aged 2-10 years who had a stem cell transplant for acute lymphoblastic leukemia, so the T cells may come from the graft donor. This chain uses TRBV7-8 with TRBJ1-2; D uncertain. Here the sequenced sample was PBMCs, mostly from graft donor cells, taken 360 days after TCRalphabeta/CD19-depleted stem cell transplant. The CDR3 region has the DNA TGTGCCAGCAGTCGAGCCCTAGGAGAAGGCTATGGCTACACCTTC. This gives the protein CASSRALGEGYGYTF.